The rows below give T cell receptor beta chains drawn from one sample of a study of shared clonotypes between healthy human individuals. Measured with immunoSEQ multiplex PCR; TCRdb has only the in-frame clones, and not every one. Among over a million clones, 95% to 99% were seen once, and the ten largest hold 0.4% to 0.45%. The sequenced sample was naive CD4+ T cells sorted from blood. The receptors shown here come from a man aged 25 to 45 in good health. Both conserved end residues are part of each CDR3. Fields, in order: V gene, J gene, CDR3 protein.

V: TRBV28
J: TRBJ1-2
CDR3: CASRPDRILGYTF

V: TRBV27
J: TRBJ2-1
CDR3: CASSLFSTQLAGGRYNEQFF

V: TRBV5-1
J: TRBJ1-2
CDR3: CASSSAGADYGYTF

V: TRBV4-1
J: TRBJ2-5
CDR3: CASSQVQGRETQYF

V: TRBV7-9
J: TRBJ2-5
CDR3: CASSPTSSPETQYF

V: TRBV6-5
J: TRBJ2-7
CDR3: CASTRGGAGTYEQYF

V: TRBV9
J: TRBJ2-3
CDR3: CASSVRAASTDTQYF

V: TRBV19
J: TRBJ1-5
CDR3: CASSIDTVPQHF

V: TRBV14
J: TRBJ2-2
CDR3: CASRPATGETGELFF

V: TRBV2
J: TRBJ2-1
CDR3: CASGRESYNEQFF

V: TRBV18
J: TRBJ2-3
CDR3: CASSPPPGLAANTDTQYF

V: TRBV5-1
J: TRBJ2-4
CDR3: CASSLVEQNIQYF

V: TRBV28
J: TRBJ2-5
CDR3: CASSLDRGQETQYF

V: TRBV6-1
J: TRBJ2-7
CDR3: CASSETGTSGSYEQYF

V: TRBV30
J: TRBJ2-6
CDR3: CAWDSGANVLTF

V: TRBV18
J: TRBJ2-3
CDR3: CASSPRSSGGGTDTQYF

V: TRBV5-4
J: TRBJ1-1
CDR3: CASSLGSTDYTEAFF

V: TRBV28
J: TRBJ2-7
CDR3: CASSSLGGEQYF

V: TRBV18
J: TRBJ2-1
CDR3: CASSDRDYVYNEQFF

V: TRBV6-6
J: TRBJ1-1
CDR3: CASSFWGDRDEAFF

V: TRBV9
J: TRBJ2-2
CDR3: CASSVVSGYTGELFF

V: TRBV5-1
J: TRBJ1-1
CDR3: CASSLDGRNTEAFF

V: TRBV28
J: TRBJ1-4
CDR3: CASTVFTGTGNEKLFF

V: TRBV10-1
J: TRBJ2-1
CDR3: CASSELAGGGSYNEQFF

V: TRBV2
J: TRBJ2-1
CDR3: CASSEESYNEQFF

V: TRBV18
J: TRBJ1-2
CDR3: CASSPLGELAYGYTF

V: TRBV28
J: TRBJ2-7
CDR3: CASSLDGRSRLYEQYF

V: TRBV5-1
J: TRBJ2-1
CDR3: CASSLEWDPRTDLLRNEQFF

V: TRBV4-1
J: TRBJ2-3
CDR3: CASSQDDDRALADTQYF